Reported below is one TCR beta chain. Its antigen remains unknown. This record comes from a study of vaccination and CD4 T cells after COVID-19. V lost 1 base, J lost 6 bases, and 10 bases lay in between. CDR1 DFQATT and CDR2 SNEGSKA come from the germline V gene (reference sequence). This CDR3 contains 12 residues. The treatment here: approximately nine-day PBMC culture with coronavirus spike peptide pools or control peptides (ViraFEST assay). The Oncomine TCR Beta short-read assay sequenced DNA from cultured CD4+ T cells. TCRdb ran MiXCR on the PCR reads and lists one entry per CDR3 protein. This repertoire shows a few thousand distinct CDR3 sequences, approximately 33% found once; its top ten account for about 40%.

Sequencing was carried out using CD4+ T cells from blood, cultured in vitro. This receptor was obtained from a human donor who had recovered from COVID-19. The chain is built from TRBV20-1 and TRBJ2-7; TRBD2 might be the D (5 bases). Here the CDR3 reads CSARGLLGEQYF. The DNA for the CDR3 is TGCAGTGCTAGAGGACTATTGGGCGAGCAGTACTTC.